The 13 T cell receptor beta chains below were found in one sample sequenced in a study of blood T cells in healthy people across ages. Then a second PCR, running roughly 7 to 11 cycles, was carried out with a sample-barcoded 5' primer and a J-beta primer mix. TCRdb reprocessed the 5' RACE reads via MiXCR and lists one record per CDR3 protein. The sample shows just over 800,000 distinct CDR3 sequences, less than 80% of them seen only once. The sequenced sample consisted of blood. These receptors were taken from a man in his thirties or forties in good health.

For the CDR3, the DNA is TGCGCCAGCAGCTTGGATCCCGCGACAGGCAATGGGGTCAATGAGCAGTTCTTC. It specifies CASSLDPATGNGVNEQFF. J is TRBJ2-1 and V is TRBV5-1; a possible D gene is TRBD1 (6 bases). CDR1 is SGHRS and CDR2 is YFSETQ in the germline V gene. The CDR3 covers 18 residues. With 0 bases removed from V and 6 bases from J, the gap between germline ends came to 22 bases. The full variable domain, rest sourced from reference TRBV5-1 and TRBJ2-1, is KAGVTQTPRYLIKTRGQQVTLSCSPISGHRSVSWYQQTPGQGLQFLFEYFSETQRNKGNFPGRFSGRQFSNSRSEMNVSTLELGDSALYLCASSLDPATGNGVNEQFFGPGTRLTVL.

The V call is TRBV4-2, the J call TRBJ2-7, with a possible D match to TRBD1 (6 bases). CDR1 LGHNA and CDR2 YNFKEQ come from the germline V gene. CDR3 length equals 16 residues. The V and J ends lost 1 base and 0 bases respectively, with 13 bases between them. DNA of the CDR3: TGTGCCAGCAGCCAAGGGGACACCTCAAGCTCCTACGAGCAGTACTTC. Amino acid sequence: CASSQGDTSSSYEQYF.

The chain combines TRBV6-1 with TRBJ2-5, with 8 bases aligning to TRBD2. The DNA end is more similar to TRBJ2-7, so the J call may be wrong. The CDR3 totals 16 residues. The germline gives CDR1 MNHNS, CDR2 SASEGT. The CDR3 nucleotides are TGTGCCAGCAGTGAACTATCGGGACTAGTTACCTACGAGCAGTACTTC. This codes for CASSELSGLVTYEQYF.

This sequence joins TRBV27 and TRBJ2-3; TRBD2 matches at 7 bases. V dropped 2 bases and J dropped 2; count of bases not matched to a gene: 10. CDR3 length equals 17 residues. Germline V gives CDR1 MNHEY, CDR2 SMNVEV (reference sequence). CDR3 loop: CASSLDSGGGTTDTQYF. The CDR3 region has the DNA TGTGCCAGCAGTTTAGATTCGGGCGGGGGAACCACAGATACGCAGTATTTT.

The chain carries TRBV2 and TRBJ2-3, with 9 bases lining up with TRBD2. The CDR3 is 15 residues long. The V gene end was trimmed by 7 bases and the J gene end by 0 bases; junction bases not matched to a gene: 5. Per the germline V gene, CDR1 is SNHLY and CDR2 is FYNNEI. As DNA, the CDR3 is TGTGCCAGCACCGGGGGACTAGCTAGCACAGATACGCAGTATTTT. This sequence encodes CASTGGLASTDTQYF.

About this clonotype: Relative to the germline gene, one junction end is altered; a read error may explain this. The CDR3 nucleotides read TGTGCCGGTAGTATGGCAGGACAGAACTATGGCTACACCTTC. Protein sequence: CAGSMAGQNYGYTF. The chain recombines TRBV19 with TRBJ1-2, with a possible D match to TRBD1 (6 bases). This CDR3 region has 14 residues. From germline, CDR1 is LNHDA and CDR2 SQIVND (reference sequence).

This clonotype was found once. The chain has TRBV4-3 and TRBJ2-4; 13 bases are a match to TRBD2. The J call is uncertain, as TRBJ2-7 better fits the DNA end. This CDR3 region has 17 residues. Germline V gene lookup returns CDR1 LGHNA and CDR2 YSLEER. The DNA for the CDR3 is TGCGCCAGCAGCCAAGATTTTATGGGACTAGCGGGGAACGAGCAGTACTTC. Translated, it gives CASSQDFMGLAGNEQYF.

This clonotype was seen only a few times. V and J are TRBV9 and TRBJ2-4, with TRBD2 identical over 10 bases. The J call is doubtful: the DNA matches TRBJ2-7 better. Germline V gene data show CDR1 as SGDLS and CDR2 as YYNGEE. This CDR3 contains 14 residues. CDR3 residues: CASSGSGGTNEQYF. The DNA of the CDR3 is TGTGCCAGCAGCGGTAGCGGGGGGACCAACGAGCAGTACTTC.

The rearrangement links TRBV7-2 to TRBJ2-1; TRBD2 matches 9 bases. This CDR3 comprises 16 residues. J lost 1 base, V lost 2 bases, and 3 bases had no gene match. The V gene's germline CDR1 is SGHTA and CDR2 FQGNSA. The CDR3 loop is CASSLRAGGSYNEQFF. CDR3 in DNA: TGTGCCAGCAGCTTAAGGGCGGGGGGGTCCTACAATGAGCAGTTCTTC.

V and J are TRBV5-5 and TRBJ2-2; 8 bases map to TRBD1. CDR3 length equals 18 residues. Unmatched junction bases numbered 15, after V lost 4 bases and J lost 4 bases. The germline gives CDR1 SGHKS, CDR2 YYEKEE (reference sequence). CDR3 bases: TGTGCCAGCAGCGCTCGCATGGGACAGGTTGGACTCACCGGGGAGCTGTTTTTT. Protein product: CASSARMGQVGLTGELFF.

The chain uses TRBV27 and TRBJ1-4; 7 bases align to TRBD1. The CDR3 covers 15 residues. The V and J ends lost 2 bases and 5 bases, in that order; junction bases with no gene match: 5. Germline CDR1 and CDR2: MNHEY and SMNVEV (reference sequence). CDR3: CASSLNPGGNEKLFF. CDR3 nucleotide sequence: TGTGCCAGCAGTTTAAATCCAGGGGGGAATGAAAAACTGTTTTTT.

This clonotype was seen once. The chain's CDR3 is CASSFSWGSGANVLTF. CDR3 DNA: TGTGCCAGCAGCTTCTCATGGGGGTCTGGGGCCAACGTCCTGACTTTC. The genes are TRBV11-3 and TRBJ2-6; either TRBD1 or TRBD2 may supply D (5 bases each). The V gene lost 3 bases and the J gene lost 1 base, with 10 bases spanning the gap. Germline values: CDR1 SGHNT, CDR2 YENEEA. This CDR3 spans 16 amino acids.

V is TRBV20-1 and J is TRBJ2-1; 8 nucleotides align to TRBD2. The CDR3 is 15 amino acids. V lost 2 bases, J lost 4 bases, and 7 bases stayed unmatched. Germline V gene lookup returns CDR1 DFQATT and CDR2 SNEGSKA (reference sequence). CDR3 amino acids: CSARSQRGRYNEQFF. CDR3 sequence (DNA): TGCAGTGCTAGAAGCCAGCGGGGGCGTTACAATGAGCAGTTCTTC.